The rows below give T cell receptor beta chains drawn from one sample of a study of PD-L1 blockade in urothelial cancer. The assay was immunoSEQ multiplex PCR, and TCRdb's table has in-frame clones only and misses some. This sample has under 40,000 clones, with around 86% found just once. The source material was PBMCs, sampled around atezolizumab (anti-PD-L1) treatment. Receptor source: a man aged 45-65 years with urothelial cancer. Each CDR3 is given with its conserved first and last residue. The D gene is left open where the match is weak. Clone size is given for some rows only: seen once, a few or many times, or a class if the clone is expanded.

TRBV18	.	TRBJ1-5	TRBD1	CASSPTPGQGNQPQHF	TGTGCCAGCTCACCTACTCCGGGACAGGGGAATCAGCCCCAGCATTTT
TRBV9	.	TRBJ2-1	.	CASSVVGGENEQFF	TGTGCCAGCAGCGTAGTTGGAGGGGAAAATGAGCAGTTCTTC
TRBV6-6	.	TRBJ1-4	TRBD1	CASSTTGWGEKLFF	TGTGCCAGCAGCACGACAGGGTGGGGTGAAAAACTGTTTTTT
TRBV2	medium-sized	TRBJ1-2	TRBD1	CASMVGDRGFYGYTF	TGTGCCAGCATGGTTGGGGACAGGGGGTTCTATGGCTACACCTTC
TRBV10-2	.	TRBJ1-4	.	CASRLGPGGEKLFF	TGCGCCAGCAGACTCGGGCCGGGGGGTGAAAAACTGTTTTTT
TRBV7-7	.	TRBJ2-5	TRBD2	CASSLALAGGQETQYF	TGTGCTAGCAGCTTAGCCCTAGCGGGGGGCCAAGAGACCCAGTACTTC
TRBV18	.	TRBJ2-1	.	CASSSIQGSRGEQFF	TGTGCCAGCTCGTCAATCCAGGGATCGCGAGGTGAGCAGTTCTTC
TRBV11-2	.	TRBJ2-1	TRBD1	CASSHGTGGVGQFF	TGTGCCAGCAGCCACGGGACAGGGGGCGTTGGGCAGTTCTTC
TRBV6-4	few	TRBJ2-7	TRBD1	CASSDSDRGEQYF	TGTGCCAGCAGTGACTCGGACAGGGGCGAGCAGTACTTC
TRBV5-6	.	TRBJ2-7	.	CASSRGSSYEQYF	TGTGCCAGCAGCCGGGGGAGCTCCTACGAGCAGTACTTC
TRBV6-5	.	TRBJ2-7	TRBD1	CASSRRQGTYEQYF	TGTGCCAGCAGTCGCCGACAGGGGACGTACGAGCAGTACTTC
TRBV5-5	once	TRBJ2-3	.	CASTYSMGADTQYF	TGTGCCAGCACCTACTCGATGGGAGCAGATACGCAGTATTTT
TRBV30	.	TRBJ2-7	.	CAWSHSHEQYF	TGTGCCTGGAGTCATAGTCACGAGCAGTACTTC
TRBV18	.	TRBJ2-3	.	CASSYGMDTQYF	TGTGCCAGCTCATACGGGATGGATACGCAGTATTTT
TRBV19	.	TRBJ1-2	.	CASSIRGRRTQGSGDGYTF	TGTGCCAGTAGTATCCGTGGCCGGAGAACCCAGGGCTCCGGCGATGGCTACACCTTC
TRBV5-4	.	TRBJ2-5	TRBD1	CASSWTGTKETQYF	TGTGCCAGCAGCTGGACAGGGACAAAAGAGACCCAGTACTTC
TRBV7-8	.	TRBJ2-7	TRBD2	CASSLDTSGGAGSYEQYF	TGTGCCAGCAGCTTAGATACTAGCGGGGGGGCGGGGTCCTACGAGCAGTACTTC
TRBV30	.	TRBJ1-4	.	CAWSPAGILEKLFF	TGTGCCTGGAGTCCCGCGGGTATTTTGGAAAAACTGTTTTTT
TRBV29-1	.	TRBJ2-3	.	CSVESGTDTQYF	TGCAGCGTTGAATCAGGGACAGATACGCAGTATTTT
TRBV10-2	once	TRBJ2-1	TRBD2	CASNLVPGLAGGEQFF	TGCGCCAGCAATTTAGTACCGGGACTAGCGGGTGGGGAGCAGTTCTTC
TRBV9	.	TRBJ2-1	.	CASSVVSLASAPGNEQFF	TGTGCCAGCAGCGTAGTGTCGCTTGCGTCAGCCCCGGGGAATGAGCAGTTCTTC
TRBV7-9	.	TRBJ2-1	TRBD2	CASSSRGGSGVQQFF	TGTGCCAGCAGTTCCCGAGGAGGTAGCGGGGTACAGCAGTTCTTC
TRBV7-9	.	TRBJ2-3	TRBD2	CASSSKTSGSTDTQYF	TGTGCCAGCAGCTCGAAGACTAGCGGAAGCACAGATACGCAGTATTTT
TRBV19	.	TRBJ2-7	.	CASSIESGNSYEQYF	TGTGCCAGTAGTATAGAATCCGGGAACTCCTACGAGCAGTACTTC
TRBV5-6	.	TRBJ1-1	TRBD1	CASSLLQGMAFF	TGTGCCAGCAGCTTGCTACAGGGGATGGCTTTCTTT
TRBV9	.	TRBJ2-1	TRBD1	CASSVASGQGSSEQFF	TGTGCCAGCAGCGTAGCTTCAGGACAGGGATCCAGTGAGCAGTTCTTC
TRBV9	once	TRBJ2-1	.	CASSVVRSSDYNEQFF	TGTGCCAGCAGCGTAGTGAGGTCTAGCGACTACAATGAGCAGTTCTTC
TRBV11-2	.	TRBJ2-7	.	CASSLGSYEQYF	TGTGCCAGCAGCCTTGGGAGCTACGAGCAGTACTTC
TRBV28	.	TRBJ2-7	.	CASTSSGRSSYEQYF	TGTGCCAGCACCTCATCGGGAAGGTCCTCCTACGAGCAGTACTTC
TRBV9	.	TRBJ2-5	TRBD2	CASSEEAGGYDQETQYF	TGTGCCAGCAGCGAGGAAGCGGGGGGGTACGACCAAGAGACCCAGTACTTC
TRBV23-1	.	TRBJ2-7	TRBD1	CASSRAGDSQVTGGEQYF	TGCGCCAGCAGTCGGGCCGGGGACAGTCAAGTCACCGGCGGCGAGCAGTACTTC
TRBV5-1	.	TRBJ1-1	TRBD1	CASSLDVTGGEKAFF	TGCGCCAGCAGCTTGGACGTGACAGGGGGCGAAAAAGCTTTCTTT
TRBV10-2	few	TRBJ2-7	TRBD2	CASRSGSSFYEQYF	TGCGCCAGCAGAAGCGGGAGTTCCTTCTACGAGCAGTACTTC
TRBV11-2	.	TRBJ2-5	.	CASSSLRLEGTQYF	TGTGCCAGCAGCTCCCTACGGCTGGAGGGGACCCAGTACTTC
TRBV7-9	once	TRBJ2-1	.	CASSHSISSYNEQFF	TGTGCCAGCAGCCACAGCATAAGCTCCTACAATGAGCAGTTCTTC
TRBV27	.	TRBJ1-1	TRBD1	CASTLGRGYPEAFF	TGTGCCAGCACCTTGGGCAGGGGGTACCCTGAAGCTTTCTTT
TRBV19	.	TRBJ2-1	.	CASSIAKDTLSYNEQFF	TGTGCCAGTAGTATAGCGAAGGACACTTTATCCTACAATGAGCAGTTCTTC
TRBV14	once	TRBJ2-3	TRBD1	CASSTIPGQGADTQYF	TGTGCCAGCAGCACGATTCCGGGACAGGGGGCAGATACGCAGTATTTT
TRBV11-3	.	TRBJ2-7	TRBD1	CASSLATGREQYF	TGTGCCAGCAGCTTAGCGACAGGGCGGGAGCAGTACTTC
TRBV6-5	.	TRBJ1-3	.	CASSYSLAGAGNTIYF	TGTGCCAGCAGTTACTCGTTGGCAGGGGCTGGAAACACCATATATTTT
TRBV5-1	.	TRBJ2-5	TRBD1	CASSLEFRDRIKGHETQYF	TGCGCCAGCAGCTTGGAGTTCCGGGACAGGATTAAGGGACATGAGACCCAGTACTTC
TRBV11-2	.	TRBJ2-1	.	CASSSYGGSSYNEQFF	TGTGCCAGCAGCTCGTATGGGGGGAGCTCCTACAATGAGCAGTTCTTC
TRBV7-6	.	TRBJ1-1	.	CASSLDSYTEAFF	TGTGCCAGCAGCTTAGATAGCTACACTGAAGCTTTCTTT
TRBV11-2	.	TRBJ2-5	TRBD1	CASSFTGDNQETQYF	TGTGCCAGCAGCTTTACAGGGGACAACCAAGAGACCCAGTACTTC
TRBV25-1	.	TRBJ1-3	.	CASSGGGVSGNTIYF	TGTGCCAGCAGCGGAGGGGGGGTCTCTGGAAACACCATATATTTT
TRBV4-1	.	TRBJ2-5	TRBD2	CASSQGLAGVGTQYF	TGCGCCAGCAGCCAAGGTCTAGCGGGAGTGGGGACCCAGTACTTC
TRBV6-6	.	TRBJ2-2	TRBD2	CASSPLAGGPTGELFF	TGTGCCAGCAGTCCACTAGCGGGGGGGCCAACCGGGGAGCTGTTTTTT
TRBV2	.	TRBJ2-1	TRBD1	CASSPAPRTGNNEQFF	TGTGCCAGCAGTCCAGCGCCAAGGACAGGGAACAATGAGCAGTTCTTC
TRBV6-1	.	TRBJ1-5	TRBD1	CASSEVGGTGRQPQHF	TGTGCCAGCAGTGAAGTCGGGGGGACAGGGAGGCAGCCCCAGCATTTT
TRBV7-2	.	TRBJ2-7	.	CASSLSPRLETYEQYF	TGTGCCAGCAGCTTAAGTCCGAGACTAGAAACGTACGAGCAGTACTTC
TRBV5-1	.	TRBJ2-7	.	CASSLRTAYEQYF	TGCGCCAGCAGCTTAAGGACAGCCTACGAGCAGTACTTC
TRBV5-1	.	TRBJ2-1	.	CASSFEGDYNEQFF	TGCGCCAGCAGCTTCGAGGGGGACTACAATGAGCAGTTCTTC
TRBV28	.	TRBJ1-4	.	CASSPLQGWDEKLFF	TGTGCCAGCAGCCCCTTGCAGGGGTGGGATGAAAAACTGTTTTTT